The sequence of this T cell receptor (beta chain) was determined in a study of vaccination and CD4 T cells after COVID-19. Described treatment: roughly 11-day PBMC culture with coronavirus spike peptide pools or control peptides (ViraFEST assay). Having spent 10 days in culture, CD4+ T cells were then isolated by negative selection. CDR3 length equals 12 residues. Germline V gene sequence: CDR1 DFQATT, CDR2 SNEGSKA (reference sequence). V shed 6 bases and J shed 8 bases, with 13 bases lying between them. Regarding this clonotype: The antigen remains unidentified.

Sequence data for DNA of cultured CD4+ T cells were generated by the Oncomine TCR Beta short-read assay. MiXCR, applied by TCRdb to the PCR reads, yields one record per CDR3 protein. The data show about 4,400 distinct CDR3 sequences, less than 25% seen once. The J gene is TRBJ2-2, the V gene TRBV20-1, with D tentatively TRBD2 (5 bases). Sample: CD4+ T cells from blood, cultured in vitro. The sequence came from a human donor who had recovered from COVID-19. CDR3 DNA sequence: TGCAGTGCCCGGGGAATACTAGGGGAGCTGTTTTTT. Protein sequence: CSARGILGELFF.